Sequencing of this TCR beta chain was carried out in a study of control samples from healthy donors and cancer patients. Clones were read by immunoSEQ multiplex PCR, and TCRdb kept only the in-frame ones, dropping some. The table has roughly 450,000 clones, 90% seen once; the top ten hold more than 6%. This receptor was identified in a man aged 35-49 years with head and neck cancer. The sample taken for sequencing was PBMCs.

The CDR3 loop reads CASHRGIPYNEQFF. The CDR3 DNA follows: TGTGCCAGTCACAGGGGGATCCCCTACAATGAGCAGTTCTTC. The chain uses TRBV2 and TRBJ2-1; 8 positions match TRBD1. V trimming: 9 bases; J trimming: 2 bases; junction bases outside the gene matches: 6. CDR3 length: 14 amino acids. Germline V gene lookup returns CDR1 SNHLY and CDR2 FYNNEI.